This T cell receptor (beta chain) was captured by sequencing in a study of regulatory T cells in long-lasting Graves disease. Whole-study context: Graves' cases, newly diagnosed, had used antithyroid drugs under 3 months.

Both iRepertoire HTBI primers and Arm-PCR of CDR3 regions were used to build the TCR beta libraries. In TCRdb, the multiplex PCR reads were re-called with MiXCR into one record per CDR3 protein. The sample has 600,000 to 650,000 distinct CDR3 sequences; 16% are singletons. V was shortened by 4 bases and J by 0 bases, with 15 bases between the two germline ends. This CDR3 has 16 amino acids. Germline lookup yields CDR1 MDHEN and CDR2 SYDVKM. This clonotype was seen ten or more times. Time point defined: newly diagnosed GD, antithyroid drugs for less than 3 months. PBMC-derived RNA was used for the TCR library. This same sample was also part of a study on T cells in Graves' hyperthyroidism and ophthalmopathy. From that study: No progression to ophthalmopathy during 18 months of follow-up defined stable disease.

This TCR was sampled from a woman younger than 45 with Graves disease. This chain connects TRBV28 to TRBJ2-5; D might be TRBD1 (6 bases). Source: peripheral blood mononuclear cells (PBMCs), taken at new diagnosis, from a patient treated with antithyroid drugs. DNA for the CDR3: TGTGCCAGCAGTTCGCCGGGACAACCGTACCAAGAGACCCAGTACTTC. Translated, it gives CASSSPGQPYQETQYF. The full variable domain, in which reference TRBV28 and TRBJ2-5 provide the parts outside the CDR3, is DVKVTQSSRYLVKRTGEKVFLECVQDMDHENMFWYRQDPGLGLRLIYFSYDVKMKEKGDIPEGYSVSREKKERFSLILESASTNQTSMYLCASSSPGQPYQETQYFGPGTRLLVL.